The 9 T cell receptor beta chains listed next were all sequenced from one sample in a study of T cell responses to AZD1222 COVID-19 vaccine (dated by TCRdb to the early 2020s). Explained via the paper, the time point label denotes: baseline before first vaccination. The library was prepared using the immunoSEQ multiplex PCR assay. TCRdb mirrors the immuneACCESS table, restricted to in-frame sequences. Some clones are absent from its copies; in checked studies, under half trace to an unresolved V gene, and the reason for the others is unknown. A total of 150,000 to 200,000 clones appear in this sample, about 94% of them only once. 9.2% of the sample rests with the top ten. This specimen was peripheral blood, taken on day 0 of AZD1222 vaccination. The source is an adult in good health.

This clone was observed a few times. The chain's CDR3 is CASSPIAGVTRYEQYF. The CDR3 DNA is TGTGCCAGCAGCCCCATAGCGGGAGTAACGCGGTACGAGCAGTACTTC. The V gene is TRBV7-6, the J gene TRBJ2-7; TRBD2 matches at 9 bases. Germline V lookup: CDR1 SGHVS, CDR2 FNYEAQ. V shed 5 bases and J 4 bases; nucleotides not matched to a gene: 12. The CDR3 is 16 residues long.

The chain employs TRBV30 and TRBJ1-6; TRBD1 agrees at 7 bases. The CDR3 length is 14 residues. Germline loops: CDR1 GTSNPN, CDR2 SVGIG (reference sequence). V shed 4 bases and J 7 bases; nucleotides not matched to a gene: 7. The CDR3 sequence is CAWTVGQANSPLHF. CDR3 nucleotide sequence: TGTGCCTGGACGGTTGGACAGGCAAATTCACCCCTCCACTTT.

This rearrangement joins TRBV7-2 to TRBJ2-7; D may be TRBD2 (6 bases). Germline CDR1 and CDR2: SGHTA and FQGNSA. V lost 1 base and J 4 bases, leaving 14 bases between the germline ends. The CDR3 totals 15 residues. In nucleotides, the CDR3 is TGTGCCAGCAGCTTAGTTCCCCAAGCGGGTTACGAGCAGTACTTC. Translation gives CASSLVPQAGYEQYF.

The chain carries TRBV6-4 and TRBJ1-3; D unclear. The CDR3 spans 16 residues. CDR1 MRHNA and CDR2 SNTAGT come from the germline V gene. V was pared by 1 base and J by 2 bases, with 12 bases between. This chain's CDR3 is CASSDCERRAGNTIYF. The CDR3 coding sequence is TGTGCCAGCAGTGACTGTGAACGCCGGGCTGGAAACACCATATATTTT.

V is TRBV10-1 and J is TRBJ2-4; no definite D call. Trimming shortened V by 3 bases and J by 9 bases, and 9 bases separated the two germline ends. The CDR3 is 12 residues long. Germline V gene lookup returns CDR1 WNHNN and CDR2 SYGVQD (reference sequence). For the CDR3, the DNA is TGCGCCAGCAGTGATCCTAAGGGCATTCAGTACTTC. Its protein is CASSDPKGIQYF.

The chain joins TRBV9 to TRBJ2-2; D may be TRBD2 (5 bases). V lost 1 base and J 5 bases, leaving 12 bases between the germline ends. The CDR3 contains 15 residues. CDR1 and CDR2 (germline): SGDLS, YYNGEE. Here the CDR3 DNA reads TGTGCCAGCAGCGTACTCGTGGGCGGGACCGGGGAGCTGTTTTTT. Protein sequence: CASSVLVGGTGELFF.

This chain connects TRBV24-1 to TRBJ2-5; 7 nucleotides align to TRBD2. Germline V gene sequence: CDR1 KGHDR, CDR2 SFDVKD. V trimming: 9 bases; J trimming: 4 bases; junction bases outside the gene matches: 4. The CDR3 is made up of 12 amino acids. CDR3 DNA sequence: TGTGCCACCGCGGGAGCGGGAGAGACCCAGTACTTC. Protein product: CATAGAGETQYF.

The V call is TRBV5-4, the J call TRBJ2-7; 8 bases are shared with TRBD2. The CDR3 is 15 amino acids. CDR1 SGHNT and CDR2 YYREEE come from the germline V gene (reference sequence). J was trimmed by 4 bases and V by 4 bases; bases with no gene match: 10. CDR3 DNA: TGTGCCAGCAGCCCCCCGGGGGGGAGTGAATACGAGCAGTACTTC. Its protein product is CASSPPGGSEYEQYF. Drawing the rest from reference TRBV5-4 and TRBJ2-7, the complete variable domain is ETGVTQSPTHLIKTRGQQVTLRCSSQSGHNTVSWYQQALGQGPQFIFQYYREEENGRGNFPPRFSGLQFPNYSSELNVNALELDDSALYLCASSPPGGSEYEQYFGPGTRLTVT.

The CDR3 is CASSLVRNEQFF. The CDR3, as DNA: TGCGCCAGCAGCTTGGTAAGGAATGAGCAGTTCTTC. The V gene is TRBV5-1, the J gene TRBJ2-1; no clear D. The CDR3 is made up of 12 amino acids. Germline CDR1 is SGHRS and CDR2 is YFSETQ. V gave up 0 bases and J gave up 7 bases, with 5 bases separating them.